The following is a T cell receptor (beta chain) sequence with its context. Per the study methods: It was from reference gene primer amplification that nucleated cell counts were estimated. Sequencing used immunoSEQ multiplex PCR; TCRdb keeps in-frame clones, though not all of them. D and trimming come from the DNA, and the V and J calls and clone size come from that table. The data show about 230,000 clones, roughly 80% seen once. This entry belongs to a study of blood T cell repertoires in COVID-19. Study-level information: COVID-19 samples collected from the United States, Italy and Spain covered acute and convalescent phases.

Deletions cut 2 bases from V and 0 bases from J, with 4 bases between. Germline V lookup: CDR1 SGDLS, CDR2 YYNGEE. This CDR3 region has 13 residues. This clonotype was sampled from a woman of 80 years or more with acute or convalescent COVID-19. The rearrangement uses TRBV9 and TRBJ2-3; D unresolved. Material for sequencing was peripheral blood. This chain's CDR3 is CASSVSSTDTQYF. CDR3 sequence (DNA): TGTGCCAGCAGCGTGAGTAGCACAGATACGCAGTATTTT.